The 16 T cell receptor beta chains below were found in one sample sequenced in a study of blood T cell repertoires in COVID-19 (dated by TCRdb to 2020 to 2021). The method behind the library was the immunoSEQ multiplex PCR assay. TCRdb's version of the immuneACCESS table is confined to in-frame rearrangements and falls short of the full clone set. An unresolved V gene accounts for under half of the shortfall where checked; the remainder is of unknown origin. This sample lists 250,000 to 350,000 clones; roughly 85% were detected once. The top ten constitute 2.5% to 3% of the sample. Sequenced material: PBMCs or T cells enriched from blood (not recorded which). The receptors shown here come from a woman in her fifties or sixties who had recovered from COVID-19.

The chain carries TRBV7-6 and TRBJ2-7, with a tentative D call TRBD2 (7 bases). This CDR3 comprises 19 residues. The V gene's germline CDR1 is SGHVS and CDR2 FNYEAQ. Trimming stripped 2 bases from V and 0 bases from J, with 23 bases between. DNA for the CDR3: TGTGCCAGCAGCTTAAGGGGGGCCTTGAGTCTAGCGGACTCCTACGAGCAGTACTTC. Translated, it gives CASSLRGALSLADSYEQYF. Based on the CDR3 plus reference TRBV7-6 and TRBJ2-7, the full variable domain is GAGVSQSPRYKVTKRGQDVALRCDPISGHVSLYWYRQALGQGPEFLTYFNYEAQQDKSGLPNDRFSAERPEGSISTLTIQRTEQRDSAMYRCASSLRGALSLADSYEQYFGPGTRLTVT.

The chain combines TRBV6-1 with TRBJ1-5; D is perhaps TRBD1 (6 bases). The CDR3 loop spans 16 amino acids. Germline V gene sequence: CDR1 MNHNS, CDR2 SASEGT. The V gene lost 2 bases and the J gene lost 1 base, with 12 bases spanning the gap. CDR3 coding DNA: TGTGCCAGCAGTGAAAGGACAGTCCCAAGCAATCAGCCCCAGCATTTT. Translating gives CASSERTVPSNQPQHF.

The CDR3 nucleotides read TGCGCCAGCAGCTTCGGGGGTGTGGGCCCCGGGGAGCTGTTTTTT. It yields the protein CASSFGGVGPGELFF. This chain links TRBV5-1 with TRBJ2-2; D might be TRBD2 (6 bases). Trimming shortened V by 2 bases and J by 6 bases, and 14 bases separated the two germline ends. The CDR3 is made up of 15 amino acids. Germline CDR1 reads SGHRS; CDR2 reads YFSETQ.

This rearrangement joins TRBV5-1 to TRBJ1-3; D may be TRBD1 (5 bases). Germline V CDR1 and CDR2: SGHRS, YFSETQ. The CDR3 spans 14 residues. V was cut by 0 bases and J by 3 bases, with 7 bases left in between. CDR3 region: CASSLEGFGNTIYF. The CDR3, as DNA: TGCGCCAGCAGCTTGGAGGGGTTTGGAAACACCATATATTTT.

This clone was counted between two and nine times. This chain joins TRBV27 and TRBJ1-2, with 7 bases identical to TRBD1. CDR3 length: 14 residues. Germline V gene lookup returns CDR1 MNHEY and CDR2 SMNVEV (reference sequence). Unmatched junction bases numbered 0, after V lost 0 bases and J lost 2 bases. The CDR3, as DNA: TGTGCCAGCAGTTTATCGGGACAGAACTATGGCTACACCTTC. It is translated as CASSLSGQNYGYTF.

The J gene is TRBJ2-1, the V gene TRBV7-2; 10 bases are shared with TRBD2. Unmatched junction bases numbered 3, after V lost 1 base and J lost 6 bases. CDR1 and CDR2 from the germline V gene are SGHTA and FQGNSA. The CDR3 has 15 amino acids. The CDR3: CASSLDSGGSNEQFF. As DNA, the CDR3 is TGTGCCAGCAGCTTAGATAGCGGGGGGAGCAATGAGCAGTTCTTC.

This clone was recorded only once. The chain links TRBV27 to TRBJ1-4, with 9 bases identical to TRBD1. Per germline, CDR1 MNHEY and CDR2 SMNVEV (reference sequence). The CDR3 extends over 15 amino acids. The J segment lost 7 bases and the V segment lost 5 bases, leaving 8 bases of the junction unmatched. The CDR3 DNA reads TGTGCCAGCAGTGAGGGGACAGGGTATCTTGAAAAACTGTTTTTT. Protein: CASSEGTGYLEKLFF.

This clone was observed a single time. The chain is built from TRBV7-2 and TRBJ1-1; no definite D call. V was pared by 5 bases and J by 0 bases, with 16 bases between. The length of the CDR3 is 16 residues. CDR1 and CDR2 from the germline V gene are SGHTA and FQGNSA. CDR3 amino acids: CASSHIPGEMNTEAFF. In nucleotides, the CDR3 is TGTGCCAGCAGCCACATCCCGGGAGAGATGAACACTGAAGCTTTCTTT.

The gene calls are TRBV24-1 and TRBJ1-2, with 8 bases lining up with TRBD1. The CDR3 loop spans 14 amino acids. Trimming removed 4 bases from V and 8 bases from J; junction bases left unmatched: 8. Germline V gene sequence: CDR1 KGHDR, CDR2 SFDVKD. CDR3 DNA sequence: TGTGCCACCAGTGACCCTGGCAGGGGGCGGGGCTACACCTTC. Translation gives CATSDPGRGRGYTF.

The chain is built from TRBV2 and TRBJ2-1, with 8 bases fitting TRBD2. The CDR3 is made up of 15 amino acids. Germline CDR1 reads SNHLY; CDR2 reads FYNNEI. With V trimmed by 7 bases and J by 5 bases, 10 bases remained unmatched. The CDR3 protein is CASTEMGLENNEQFF. CDR3 nucleotide sequence: TGTGCCAGCACCGAAATGGGACTAGAAAACAATGAGCAGTTCTTC.

V is TRBV19 and J is TRBJ1-1; D unclear. Per germline, CDR1 LNHDA and CDR2 SQIVND (reference sequence). This CDR3 has 14 residues. Deletions cut 7 bases from V and 4 bases from J, with 16 bases between. The CDR3 region is CASIFPHRSTEAFF. The CDR3 region has the DNA TGTGCCAGTATTTTCCCTCACAGAAGCACTGAAGCTTTCTTT.

This chain joins TRBV19 and TRBJ2-7; TRBD2 aligns across 7 bases. Germline V gene sequence: CDR1 LNHDA, CDR2 SQIVND (reference sequence). V was pared by 6 bases and J by 3 bases, with 5 bases of the junction left unmatched. The CDR3 contains 13 residues. The CDR3 here is CASSGGNIYEQYF. The CDR3 DNA sequence: TGTGCCAGTAGCGGGGGGAATATCTACGAGCAGTACTTC. The whole variable domain, filled in from reference TRBV19 and TRBJ2-7, reads DGGITQSPKYLFRKEGQNVTLSCEQNLNHDAMYWYRQDPGQGLRLIYYSQIVNDFQKGDIAEGYSVSREKKESFPLTVTSAQKNPTAFYLCASSGGNIYEQYFGPGTRLTVT.

The chain has TRBV5-1 and TRBJ2-4; TRBD2 might be the D (5 bases). This CDR3 is built from 16 residues. Trimming took 2 bases from V and 1 from J, leaving 13 bases between them. Germline CDR1 SGHRS, CDR2 YFSETQ. The DNA of the CDR3 is TGCGCCAGCAGCTTCGGGCGGAGGTGGGCCAAAAACATTCAGTACTTC. Its translation: CASSFGRRWAKNIQYF.

The chain uses TRBV5-4 and TRBJ2-1; the D gene is possibly TRBD2 (6 bases). This CDR3 comprises 15 residues. V lost 0 bases and J lost 3, with 10 bases in between. CDR1 and CDR2 from the germline V gene are SGHNT and YYREEE (reference sequence). The CDR3 reads CASSLAGENYNEQFF. The DNA of the CDR3 is TGTGCCAGCAGCTTGGCGGGAGAAAACTACAATGAGCAGTTCTTC.

A single count supports this clone. The rearrangement links TRBV29-1 to TRBJ1-5; D unresolved. V shed 5 bases and J shed 8 bases, with 19 bases lying between them. Germline CDR1 reads SQVTM; CDR2 reads ANQGSEA. The CDR3 has 14 residues. The CDR3 spells CSVRNHGPGEPQHF. The DNA for the CDR3 is TGCAGCGTTAGAAACCATGGACCCGGGGAGCCCCAGCATTTT.

The CDR3 region is CASSIAAGVHYEQYF. The CDR3, as DNA: TGTGCCAGTAGTATAGCGGCAGGGGTTCACTACGAGCAGTACTTC. The rearrangement uses TRBV19 and TRBJ2-7, with D maybe TRBD1 (6 bases). Germline V gene lookup returns CDR1 LNHDA and CDR2 SQIVND (reference sequence). The length of the CDR3 is 15 residues. V was cut by 1 base and J by 3 bases, with 13 bases left in between.